The sample holds a few counts of the clone carrying this TCR beta chain. What it recognizes is unknown. It was template switching that added a universal primer site, and there were unique molecular identifiers on the cDNA. TCRdb ran MiXCR on the 5' RACE reads and lists one entry per CDR3 protein. The repertoire has 1.5 million to 2 million distinct CDR3 sequences, around 29% of them found once; the top ten carry approximately 0.29%. This entry comes from a study of identical twins. General study findings and limits: Out-of-frame sharing of TCR alpha in monozygotic twins was underestimated by models. Conclusions leaned on cross-sectional statistical analysis and did not track the same donors over time. It was possible that invariant MAIT and iNKT cells partly confounded the zero-insertion analyses.

The length of the CDR3 is 15 residues. Germline CDR1 is SGHAT and CDR2 is FQNNGV. Trimming stripped 6 bases from V and 2 bases from J, with 15 bases between. The chain joins TRBV11-2 to TRBJ2-3, with no clear D. The sequence derives from a newborn girl in good health. Source material: cord blood. The CDR3 loop is CASRKTPSNTDTQYF. CDR3 nucleotide sequence: TGTGCCAGCAGGAAAACACCGAGCAACACAGATACGCAGTATTTT.